This TCR beta chain stems from a study of spatial heterogeneity in lung cancer. CDR1 MDHEN and CDR2 SYDVKM come from the germline V gene. V shed 8 bases and J 0 bases; nucleotides not matched to a gene: 6. CDR3 length equals 16 residues. Study-wide points: In tumors, expanded intratumoral alpha and beta TCR counts tracked mutation counts.

TCRdb fed the 5' RACE reads into MiXCR, producing one record per CDR3 protein. The repertoire holds about 6,000 distinct CDR3 sequences, with roughly a tenth as singletons. Noted time point: sample taken at primary tumor resection. This clonotype was seen a handful of times. Its antigen is unknown. The chain is built from TRBV28 and TRBJ2-6, with 8 bases that match TRBD1. This specimen was lung tumor tissue, taken at surgery. The source of this sequence is a female donor with early-stage non-small cell lung cancer. The CDR3 region is CASSGQAYSGANVLTF. The CDR3 nucleotides read TGTGCCAGCTCGGGACAGGCGTACTCTGGGGCCAACGTCCTGACTTTC.